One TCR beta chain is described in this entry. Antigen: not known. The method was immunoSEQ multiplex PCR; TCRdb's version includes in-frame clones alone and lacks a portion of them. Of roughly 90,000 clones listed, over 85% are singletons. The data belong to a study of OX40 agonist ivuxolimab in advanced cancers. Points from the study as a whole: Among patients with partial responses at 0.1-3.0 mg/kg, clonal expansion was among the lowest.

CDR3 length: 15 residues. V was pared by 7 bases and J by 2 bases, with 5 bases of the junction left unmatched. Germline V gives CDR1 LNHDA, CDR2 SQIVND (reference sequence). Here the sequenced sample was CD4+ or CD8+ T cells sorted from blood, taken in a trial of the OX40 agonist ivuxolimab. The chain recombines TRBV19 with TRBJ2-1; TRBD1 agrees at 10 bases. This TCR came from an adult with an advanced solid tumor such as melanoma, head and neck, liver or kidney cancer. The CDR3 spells CASTGDRGPYNEQFF. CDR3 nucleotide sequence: TGTGCCAGTACCGGGGACAGGGGCCCCTACAATGAGCAGTTCTTC.